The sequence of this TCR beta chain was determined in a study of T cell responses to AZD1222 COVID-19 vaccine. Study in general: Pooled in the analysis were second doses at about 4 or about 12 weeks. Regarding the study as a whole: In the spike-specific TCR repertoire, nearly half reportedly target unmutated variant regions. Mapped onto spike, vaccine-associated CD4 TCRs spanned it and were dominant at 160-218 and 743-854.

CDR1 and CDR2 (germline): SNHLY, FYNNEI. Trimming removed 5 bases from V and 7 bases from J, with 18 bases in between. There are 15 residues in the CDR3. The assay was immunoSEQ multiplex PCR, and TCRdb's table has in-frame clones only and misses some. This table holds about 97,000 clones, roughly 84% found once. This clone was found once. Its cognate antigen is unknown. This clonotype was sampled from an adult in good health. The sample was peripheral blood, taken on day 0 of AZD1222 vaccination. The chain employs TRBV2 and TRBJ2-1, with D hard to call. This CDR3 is CASSSSSGPWNEQFF. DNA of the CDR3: TGTGCCAGCAGTTCCAGTTCAGGCCCTTGGAATGAGCAGTTCTTC.